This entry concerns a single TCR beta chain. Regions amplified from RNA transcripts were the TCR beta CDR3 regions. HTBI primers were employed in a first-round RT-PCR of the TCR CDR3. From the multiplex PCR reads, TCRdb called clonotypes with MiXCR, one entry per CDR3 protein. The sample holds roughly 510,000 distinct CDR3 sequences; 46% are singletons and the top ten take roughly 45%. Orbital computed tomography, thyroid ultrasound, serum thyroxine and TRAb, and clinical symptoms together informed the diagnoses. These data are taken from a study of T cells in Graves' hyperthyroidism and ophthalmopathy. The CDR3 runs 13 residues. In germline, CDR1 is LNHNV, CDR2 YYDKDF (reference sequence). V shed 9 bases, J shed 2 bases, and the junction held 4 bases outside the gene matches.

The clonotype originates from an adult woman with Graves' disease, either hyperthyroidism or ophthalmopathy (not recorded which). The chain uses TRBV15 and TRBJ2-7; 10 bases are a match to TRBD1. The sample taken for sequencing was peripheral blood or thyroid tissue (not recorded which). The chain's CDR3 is CATGTGEAYEQYF. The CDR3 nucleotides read TGTGCCACAGGGACAGGGGAGGCCTACGAGCAGTACTTC.